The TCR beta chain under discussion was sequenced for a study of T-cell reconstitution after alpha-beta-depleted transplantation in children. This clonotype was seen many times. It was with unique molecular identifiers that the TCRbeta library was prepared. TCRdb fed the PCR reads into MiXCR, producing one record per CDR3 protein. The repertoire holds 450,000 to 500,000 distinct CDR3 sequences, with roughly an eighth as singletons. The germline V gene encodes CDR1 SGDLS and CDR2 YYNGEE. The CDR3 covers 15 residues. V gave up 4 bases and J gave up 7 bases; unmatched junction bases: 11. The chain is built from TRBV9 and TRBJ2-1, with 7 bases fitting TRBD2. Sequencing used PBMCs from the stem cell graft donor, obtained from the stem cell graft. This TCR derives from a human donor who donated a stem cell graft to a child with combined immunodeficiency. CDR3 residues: CASSRWGGTNNEQFF. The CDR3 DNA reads TGTGCCAGCAGCAGGTGGGGTGGGACTAATAATGAGCAGTTCTTC. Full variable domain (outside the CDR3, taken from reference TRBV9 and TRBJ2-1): DSGVTQTPKHLITATGQRVTLRCSPRSGDLSVYWYQQSLDQGLQFLIQYYNGEERAKGNILERFSAQQFPDLHSELNLSSLELGDSALYFCASSRWGGTNNEQFFGPGTRLTVL.